There are a few counts of the clone carrying this T cell receptor beta chain. Its antigen remains unknown. This entry comes from a study of T-cell memory formation after mild COVID-19. Whole-study findings and limits: The study found balanced CD4/CD8 in clones contracting day 15 to 85 and a CD4+ lean in later expanders. In pre-infection memory, a portion of responding clones appeared, which suggested that cross-reactive memory joined. Confirmation was lacking for SARS-CoV-2 specificity of second-wave clones that peaked on day 37.

TCRalpha and TCRbeta libraries used 5'RACE with constant-segment primers and UMIs. TCRdb called the 5' RACE reads again in MiXCR, with one record for every CDR3 protein. Of 350,000 or so distinct CDR3 sequences listed, 20% to 25% are singletons. Germline loops: CDR1 MNHEY, CDR2 SVGEGT. This CDR3 is 15 amino acids long. Trimming took 5 bases from V and 5 from J, leaving 16 bases between them. The sequencing sample was made of PBMCs or a T cell subset sorted from them (not recorded which). The V gene is TRBV6-2 or TRBV6-3, the J gene TRBJ2-1; D possibly corresponds to TRBD2 (6 bases). The sequence derives from a man between 18 and 29 years old who had mild COVID-19 (a few samples of this study predate the infection). Cell type and time point are not known. The CDR3, as DNA: TGTGCCAGCAGTACCGTCCGGGACTTCGACAATGAGCAGTTCTTC. Amino acid sequence: CASSTVRDFDNEQFF.